These 3 T cell receptor beta chains originate from one sample sequenced in a study of blood T cell repertoires in COVID-19. Sequenced by immunoSEQ multiplex PCR; TCRdb stores in-frame clones only, minus some. The sample holds 150,000 to 200,000 clones, roughly 78% seen once. The source material was PBMCs or T cells enriched from blood (not recorded which). The receptors here all came from a woman in her sixties or seventies in a cohort exposed to, infected with or recovered from COVID-19 (not recorded which).

As for this clone: Other DNA sequences in this sample translate to the same CDR3. This rearrangement joins TRBV19 to TRBJ2-7; D unresolved. V was cut by 3 bases and J by 0 bases, with 9 bases left in between. The length of the CDR3 is 14 residues. The germline V gene encodes CDR1 LNHDA and CDR2 SQIVND (reference sequence). The CDR3 DNA reads TGTGCCAGTAGTATTGGCGGCAACTCCTACGAGCAGTACTTC. Amino acid sequence: CASSIGGNSYEQYF. Full variable domain (outside the CDR3, taken from reference TRBV19 and TRBJ2-7): DGGITQSPKYLFRKEGQNVTLSCEQNLNHDAMYWYRQDPGQGLRLIYYSQIVNDFQKGDIAEGYSVSREKKESFPLTVTSAQKNPTAFYLCASSIGGNSYEQYFGPGTRLTVT.

The CDR3 nucleotides read TGTGCCAGCAGTCCGCTCGTTCCGGGTAGAAACACCATATATTTT. Translation gives CASSPLVPGRNTIYF. This chain links TRBV28 with TRBJ1-3; D uncertain. The V gene lost 5 bases and the J gene lost 5 bases, with 16 bases spanning the gap. The V gene's germline CDR1 is MDHEN and CDR2 SYDVKM. The CDR3 is 15 residues long. The full variable domain, completed using reference TRBV28 and TRBJ1-3, is DVKVTQSSRYLVKRTGEKVFLECVQDMDHENMFWYRQDPGLGLRLIYFSYDVKMKEKGDIPEGYSVSREKKERFSLILESASTNQTSMYLCASSPLVPGRNTIYFGEGSWLTVV.

The rearrangement links TRBV5-6 to TRBJ1-4, with D perhaps TRBD1 (5 bases). This CDR3 has 17 amino acids. Germline V gives CDR1 SGHDT, CDR2 YYEEEE. Deletions cut 5 bases from V and 7 bases from J, with 24 bases between. DNA of the CDR3: TGTGCCAGCAGTTTTTTTGCGTGGTGGGGCGCAGGTGAAAAACTGTTTTTT. Encoded protein: CASSFFAWWGAGEKLFF.